One sample yielded the 12 T cell receptor beta chains listed below, sequenced in a study of blood T cells in healthy people across ages (dated by TCRdb to between 2014 and 2016). The library was generated by 5' RACE. Sequencing instrument: Illumina HiSeq 2500. The second PCR ran for roughly 6 to 11 cycles and used a J-beta primer mix along with a sample-barcoded 5' primer. TCRdb's own reprocessing of the public reads used fastp at Q25 and MiXCR and kept productive beta chains. Every distinct CDR3 protein forms one entry, paired with its most common genes and DNA. Counted in this sample were more than 800,000 distinct CDR3 sequences; around 26% of them appeared once. In total, the top ten clones hold around 15% of the sample. The sample was blood. The source of these receptors is a woman older than 75 in good health.

This clonotype was detected only a few times. V and J are TRBV25-1 and TRBJ2-3; the D is unclear. The V and J ends lost 3 bases and 3 bases respectively, with 13 bases between them. The CDR3 loop spans 15 amino acids. CDR1 MGHDK and CDR2 SYGVNS come from the germline V gene. The DNA of the CDR3 is TGTGCCAGCAGTGATCTGGGTTCGAGGACAGATACGCAGTATTTT. This codes for CASSDLGSRTDTQYF. Looking up the rest from reference TRBV25-1 and TRBJ2-3 gives the full variable domain: EADIYQTPRYLVIGTGKKITLECSQTMGHDKMYWYQQDPGMELHLIHYSYGVNSTEKGDLSSESTVSRIRTEHFPLTLESARPSHTSQYLCASSDLGSRTDTQYFGPGTRLTVL.

Comments on this clonotype: The junction differs from germline at one of its ends, possibly a read error. The CDR3 region is CASSLGLTNTGAFF. CDR3 coding DNA: TGTGCCAGCAGCTTAGGCCTGACGAACACTGGAGCTTTCTTT. The chain recombines TRBV7-2 with TRBJ1-1; D unresolved. Germline CDR1 and CDR2: SGHTA and FQGNSA. This CDR3 has 14 residues.

This clonotype was recorded many times. This chain uses TRBV12-3 or TRBV12-4 with TRBJ2-1; TRBD1 agrees at 11 bases. With 5 bases clipped from V and 5 bases from J, the junction kept 8 bases outside the gene matches. This CDR3 is built from 16 residues. CDR3 DNA sequence: TGTGCCAGCAGTCTAACGGACAGGGGGCGAGACAATGAGCAGTTCTTC. This codes for CASSLTDRGRDNEQFF.

This clonotype came up many times. V is TRBV5-1 and J is TRBJ2-5; TRBD1 might be the D (6 bases). Trimming stripped 0 bases from V and 5 bases from J, with 11 bases between. The length of the CDR3 is 14 residues. Germline CDR1 and CDR2: SGHRS and YFSETQ. The CDR3 nucleotides read TGCGCCAGCAGCTTGGGACAGGTCACGGAGACCCAGTACTTC. Its translation is CASSLGQVTETQYF.

The chain employs TRBV5-1 and TRBJ2-4; a weak D match, TRBD1 (5 bases). The V gene lost 0 bases and the J gene lost 8 bases, with 12 bases spanning the gap. Per the germline V gene, CDR1 is SGHRS and CDR2 is YFSETQ. The CDR3 sequence is 14 residues long. The CDR3 spells CASSLEDQGDIQYF. The CDR3 DNA sequence: TGCGCCAGCAGCTTGGAAGACCAAGGGGACATTCAGTACTTC.

This clonotype was detected only a few times. V and J are TRBV7-2 and TRBJ1-1; 8 bases line up with TRBD1. From germline, CDR1 is SGHTA and CDR2 FQGNSA. Trimming at V came to 5 bases and at J to 11 bases, leaving 10 bases not matched to a gene. The CDR3 contains 13 residues. CDR3 sequence reads: CASSPRGRGAAFF. As DNA, the CDR3 is TGTGCCAGCAGCCCCAGGGGGCGAGGGGCCGCTTTCTTT.

J is TRBJ1-1 and V is TRBV7-2; perhaps TRBD1 as D (6 bases). CDR1 is SGHTA, CDR2 FQGNSA, per germline. This CDR3 spans 14 amino acids. V lost 5 bases, J lost 7 bases, and 17 bases lay in between. The CDR3 is CASSRNGGQVEAFF. DNA for the CDR3: TGTGCCAGCAGCCGCAACGGGGGGCAAGTTGAAGCTTTCTTT.

For this clonotype: An end of the junction does not agree with germline; a read error may underlie this. The V and J genes are TRBV20-1 and TRBJ2-3; D not resolved. Germline values: CDR1 DFQATT, CDR2 SNEGSKA (reference sequence). The CDR3 has 14 residues. DNA of the CDR3: TGCAGTGCTAGAGACGGCCGTAGCACAGATACGGAGTATTTT. Translated: CSARDGRSTDTEYF.

The rearrangement uses TRBV6-1 and TRBJ1-5, with D uncertain. Germline assignment: CDR1 MNHNS and CDR2 SASEGT. This CDR3 is built from 16 residues. Trimming pared 0 bases from V and 2 bases from J, leaving 11 bases between. CDR3 sequence: CASSEAEGRGNQPQHF. The CDR3 bases are TGTGCCAGCAGTGAAGCGGAGGGTCGGGGCAATCAGCCCCAGCATTTT.

Points on this clonotype: This may arise from a read error, as a much more abundant clone is one base away. The chain combines TRBV11-3 with TRBJ2-5, with D tentatively TRBD1 or TRBD2 (5 bases each). Trimming left V 5 bases short and J 11 bases short, with 18 bases between. This CDR3 has 13 amino acids. Germline CDR1 is SGHNT and CDR2 is YENEEA. The CDR3 reads CASSPSPMGEQYF. The CDR3 nucleotides are TGTGCCAGCAGCCCTAGCCCCATGGGGGAGCAGTACTTC.

Remarks on this clonotype: It may be a read error: a sequence one base away is much more abundant. This chain uses TRBV7-9 with TRBJ2-3, with 8 bases identical to TRBD1. The V gene's germline CDR1 is SEHNR and CDR2 FQNEAQ (reference sequence). This CDR3 is 15 amino acids long. The chain's CDR3 is CANSPDRGPRDTQYF. CDR3 DNA: TGTGCCAACAGCCCCGACAGGGGCCCAAGAGATACGCAGTATTTT. The complete variable domain, with remaining parts taken from reference TRBV7-9 and TRBJ2-3, reads DTGVSQNPRHKITKRGQNVTFRCDPISEHNRLYWYRQTLGQGPEFLTYFQNEAQLEKSRLLSDRFSAERPKGSFSTLEIQRTEQGDSAMYLCANSPDRGPRDTQYFGPGTRLTVL.

This clonotype has a count of ten or more. As DNA, the CDR3 is TGTGCCAGCAGCTTTTTAGGGGGGGCCGTAGCAGATACGCAGTATTTT. Its translation is CASSFLGGAVADTQYF. The V and J genes are TRBV7-9 and TRBJ2-3; the D gene is possibly TRBD2 (7 bases). The CDR3 is made up of 16 amino acids. Trimming took 3 bases from V and 4 from J, leaving 17 bases between them. Germline CDR1 is SEHNR and CDR2 is FQNEAQ (reference sequence).